These 14 T cell receptor beta chains were all obtained from the same sample, sequenced in a study of vaccination effects on CD4 cells after COVID-19. For these receptors, no antigen is known. Repertoires were generated with immunoSEQ multiplex PCR, while TCRdb's copy carries only in-frame clones and drops some. The repertoire holds 20,000 to 25,000 clones, with 60% to 70% as singletons. Antigen-specific CD4+ T cells were expanded (with viral peptide pools) by the ViraFEST assay ahead of sequencing. Following 10 days of culture, CD4+ T cells were isolated. Vaccinated recipients, who were negative for nucleocapsid antibodies, had no history of SARS-CoV-2 infection. The specimen was CD4+ T cells from PBMCs cultured with HCoV-NL63 spike peptides, collected before COVID-19 vaccination. These receptors all come from a human donor who received a COVID-19 vaccine.

The chain uses TRBV4-2 and TRBJ2-3, with 9 nucleotides matching TRBD2. The J segment lost 4 bases and the V segment lost 0 bases, leaving 5 bases of the junction unmatched. CDR3 size: 16 residues. Germline CDR1 LGHNA, CDR2 YNFKEQ. The CDR3 is CASSQEAGGGADTQYF. In nucleotides, the CDR3 is TGTGCCAGCAGCCAAGAAGCTGGCGGGGGGGCAGATACGCAGTATTTT.

The V and J genes are TRBV10-3 and TRBJ1-2; tentatively, D is TRBD1 (5 bases). CDR3 size: 13 residues. V dropped 3 bases and J dropped 5 bases, with 10 bases sitting between them. Germline values: CDR1 ENHRY, CDR2 SYGVKD. This chain's CDR3 is CAISDGTDYGYTF. DNA of the CDR3: TGTGCCATCAGTGATGGGACGGATTATGGCTACACCTTC.

This chain connects TRBV27 to TRBJ1-6, with 8 nucleotides matching TRBD1. CDR1 is MNHEY and CDR2 is SMNVEV in the germline V gene (reference sequence). The CDR3 has 15 residues. Trimming at V came to 5 bases and at J to 7 bases, leaving 7 bases not matched to a gene. CDR3 sequence reads: CASSPRTGTNSPLHF. The CDR3 nucleotides read TGTGCCAGCAGTCCGCGGACAGGGACCAATTCACCCCTCCACTTT.

The DNA of the CDR3 is TGTGCCAGCAGCTTTGACGGGTGGGGGACTGAAGCTTTCTTT. Amino acids: CASSFDGWGTEAFF. V is TRBV11-1 and J is TRBJ1-1; possibly TRBD1 for D (5 bases). Trimming pared 3 bases from V and 5 bases from J, leaving 13 bases between. Germline lookup yields CDR1 SGHAT and CDR2 FQDESV (reference sequence). The CDR3 totals 14 residues.

The chain recombines TRBV4-1 with TRBJ1-4; D gene unclear. The CDR3 spans 18 residues. V lost 0 bases to trimming and J lost 8 bases, with 22 bases between them. Germline V lookup: CDR1 MGHRA, CDR2 YSYEKL. CDR3: CASSQDRPFRPAGEKLFF. In nucleotides, the CDR3 is TGCGCCAGCAGCCAAGATCGCCCTTTCAGGCCCGCGGGAGAAAAACTGTTTTTT.

The chain couples TRBV3-1 (or the pseudogene TRBV3-2) to TRBJ1-2; 7 positions agree with TRBD1. CDR3 size: 15 residues. Germline V lookup: CDR1 LGHDT, CDR2 YNNKEL (reference sequence). V trimming: 2 bases; J trimming: 4 bases; junction bases outside the gene matches: 7. For the CDR3, the DNA is TGTGCCAGCAGCCAAAAGACAGGGCCCCTCTATGGCTACACCTTC. Protein: CASSQKTGPLYGYTF.

The V gene is TRBV19, the J gene TRBJ2-3, with D possibly matching TRBD2 (6 bases). The CDR3 runs 16 residues. CDR1 is LNHDA and CDR2 is SQIVND in the germline V gene (reference sequence). V dropped 3 bases and J dropped 1 base, with 14 bases sitting between them. CDR3 nucleotide sequence: TGTGCCAGTAGTATTCAGAGCGGGCTAGGCACAGATACGCAGTATTTT. It translates to CASSIQSGLGTDTQYF.

Only one count was recorded for this clone. The chain joins TRBV10-2 to TRBJ1-1; weak D call: TRBD1 (5 bases). The CDR3 spans 12 residues. Germline CDR1 is WSHSY and CDR2 is SAAADI. Trimming stripped 8 bases from V and 1 base from J, with 8 bases between. Written as DNA, the CDR3 is TGCGCCAGCTCCCAGGGGAACACTGAAGCTTTCTTT. Protein sequence: CASSQGNTEAFF.

The rearrangement links TRBV12-5 to TRBJ1-2; D unresolved. This CDR3 spans 14 amino acids. Trimming cost V 3 bases and J 3 bases, with 11 bases left between them. In germline, CDR1 is LGHNT, CDR2 FRNRAP. CDR3 in amino acids: CASGFVESYYGYTF. The CDR3 nucleotides are TGTGCTAGTGGTTTCGTGGAATCCTACTATGGCTACACCTTC.

The chain employs TRBV10-3 and TRBJ1-1, with TRBD1 as a possible D gene (5 bases). CDR1 and CDR2 from the germline V gene are ENHRY and SYGVKD. There are 16 residues in the CDR3. V was trimmed by 6 bases and J by 5 bases, leaving 22 bases between them. CDR3 DNA: TGTGCCATCAGCGAAGCTTTGGGCGGGGGATGGACTGAAGCTTTCTTT. It is translated as CAISEALGGGWTEAFF.

J is TRBJ1-1 and V is TRBV6-2 or TRBV6-3, with D possibly being TRBD1 (6 bases). CDR1 is MNHEY, CDR2 SVGEGT, per germline. V dropped 5 bases and J dropped 7 bases, with 23 bases sitting between them. The CDR3 runs 16 residues. The CDR3 region is CASSLTPDRRGNEAFF. DNA of the CDR3: TGTGCCAGCAGTCTCACTCCGGACAGACGCGGTAATGAAGCTTTCTTT.

The V call is TRBV10-2, the J call TRBJ2-5; D possibly corresponds to TRBD2 (6 bases). Trimming removed 8 bases at V and 1 base at J, with 11 bases between. The CDR3 spans 13 residues. CDR1 and CDR2 from the germline V gene are WSHSY and SAAADI. CDR3 sequence reads: CASVGGAQETQYF. DNA for the CDR3: TGCGCCAGCGTGGGGGGAGCCCAAGAGACCCAGTACTTC.

This clone was observed once. The V call is TRBV12-3 or TRBV12-4, the J call TRBJ1-2, with D maybe TRBD1 (6 bases). Trimming cost V 1 base and J 7 bases, with 10 bases left between them. This CDR3 comprises 13 residues. The CDR3 here is CASSLDRVLGYTF. The CDR3 DNA reads as TGTGCCAGCAGTTTAGACAGGGTACTTGGCTACACCTTC.

The V and J genes are TRBV7-7 and TRBJ1-3; 8 bases map to TRBD1. The J segment lost 1 base and the V segment lost 6 bases, leaving 5 bases of the junction unmatched. Germline values: CDR1 SSHAT, CDR2 FNYEAQ (reference sequence). This CDR3 is 15 amino acids long. As DNA, the CDR3 is TGTGCCAGCAGTCCGAGGACAGGGTCTGGAAACACCATATATTTT. Translation gives CASSPRTGSGNTIYF.